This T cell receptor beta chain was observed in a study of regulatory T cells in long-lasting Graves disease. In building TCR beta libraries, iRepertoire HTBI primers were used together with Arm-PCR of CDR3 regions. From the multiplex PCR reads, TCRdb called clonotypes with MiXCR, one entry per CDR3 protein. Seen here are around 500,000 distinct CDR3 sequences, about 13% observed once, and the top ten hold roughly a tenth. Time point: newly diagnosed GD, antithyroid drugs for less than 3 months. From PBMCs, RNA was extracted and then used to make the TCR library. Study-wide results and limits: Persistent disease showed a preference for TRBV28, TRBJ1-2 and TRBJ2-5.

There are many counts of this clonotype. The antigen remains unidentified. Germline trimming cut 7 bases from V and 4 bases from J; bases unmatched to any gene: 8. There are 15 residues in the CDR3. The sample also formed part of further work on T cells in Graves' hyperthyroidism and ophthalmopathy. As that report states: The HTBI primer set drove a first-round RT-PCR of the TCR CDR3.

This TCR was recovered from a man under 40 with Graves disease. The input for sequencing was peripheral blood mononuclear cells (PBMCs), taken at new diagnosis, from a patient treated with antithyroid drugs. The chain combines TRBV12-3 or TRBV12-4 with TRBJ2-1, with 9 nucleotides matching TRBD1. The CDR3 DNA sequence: TGTGCCAGCACCATCCGGGACAGGGCTTACAATGAGCAGTTCTTC. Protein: CASTIRDRAYNEQFF.